This T cell receptor beta chain emerged from a study of beta chain features in type 1 diabetes. Study at large: Cell yields, gender and age were comparable in patients and healthy donors. The samples had 107,917,701 sorted cells examined in all.

About this clone: The target antigen is unknown.

The isolated RNA, all of it, was reverse transcribed, so expressed TCRB transcripts were what got sequenced. The assay was immunoSEQ multiplex PCR, and TCRdb's table has in-frame clones only and misses some. There are 600,000 or so clones in the sample; roughly 12% occur only once, and roughly 0.11% lies in the top ten. Blood was drawn once from each donor into heparinised tubes. The draws averaged approximately 110 mL. Broader study findings: For Type 1 diabetes patients, all four CD4+ subsets carried TCRB CDR3s that were moderately but significantly shorter.

The sample consisted of naive CD4+ T cells from blood. This TCR derives from a man in his thirties or forties with type 1 diabetes.

CDR3 region: CASSPAGVTDTQYF. The DNA for the CDR3 is TGTGCCAGCAGCCCTGCGGGGGTGACAGATACGCAGTATTTT. The V gene is TRBV5-4, the J gene TRBJ2-3, with TRBD2 matching 7 bases. This CDR3 has 14 residues. The V gene end was trimmed by 4 bases and the J gene end by 3 bases; junction bases not matched to a gene: 5. Per germline, CDR1 SGHNT and CDR2 YYREEE (reference sequence). The whole variable domain, remainder taken from reference TRBV5-4 and TRBJ2-3, is ETGVTQSPTHLIKTRGQQVTLRCSSQSGHNTVSWYQQALGQGPQFIFQYYREEENGRGNFPPRFSGLQFPNYSSELNVNALELDDSALYLCASSPAGVTDTQYFGPGTRLTVL.